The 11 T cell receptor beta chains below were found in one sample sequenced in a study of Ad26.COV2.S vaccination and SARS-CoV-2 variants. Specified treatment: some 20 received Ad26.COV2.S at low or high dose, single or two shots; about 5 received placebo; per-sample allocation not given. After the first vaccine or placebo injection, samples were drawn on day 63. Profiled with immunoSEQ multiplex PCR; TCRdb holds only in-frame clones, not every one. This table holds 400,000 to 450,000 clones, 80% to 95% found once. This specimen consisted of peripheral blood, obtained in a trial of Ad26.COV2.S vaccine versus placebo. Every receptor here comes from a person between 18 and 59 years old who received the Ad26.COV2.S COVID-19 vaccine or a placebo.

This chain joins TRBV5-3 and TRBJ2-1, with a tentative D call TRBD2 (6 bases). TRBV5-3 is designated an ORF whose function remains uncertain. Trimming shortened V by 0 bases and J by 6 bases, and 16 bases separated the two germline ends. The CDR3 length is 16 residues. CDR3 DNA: TGTGCCAGAAGCTTGGAAACGGGAGTGCGGGGCAATGAGCAGTTCTTC. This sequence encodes CARSLETGVRGNEQFF.

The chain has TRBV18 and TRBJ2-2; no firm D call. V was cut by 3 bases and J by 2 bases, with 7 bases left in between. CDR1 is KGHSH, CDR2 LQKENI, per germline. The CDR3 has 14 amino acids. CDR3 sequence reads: CASSPNRNTGELFF. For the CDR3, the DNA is TGTGCCAGCTCACCGAACAGAAACACCGGGGAGCTGTTTTTT.

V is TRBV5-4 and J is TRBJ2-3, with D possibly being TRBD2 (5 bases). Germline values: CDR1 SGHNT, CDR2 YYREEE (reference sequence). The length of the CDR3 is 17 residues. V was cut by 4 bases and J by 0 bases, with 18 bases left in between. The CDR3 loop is CASSPAVGSVSTDTQYF. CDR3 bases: TGTGCCAGCAGCCCCGCCGTGGGTAGCGTTAGCACAGATACGCAGTATTTT. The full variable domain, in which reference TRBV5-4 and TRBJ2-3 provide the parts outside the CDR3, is ETGVTQSPTHLIKTRGQQVTLRCSSQSGHNTVSWYQQALGQGPQFIFQYYREEENGRGNFPPRFSGLQFPNYSSELNVNALELDDSALYLCASSPAVGSVSTDTQYFGPGTRLTVL.

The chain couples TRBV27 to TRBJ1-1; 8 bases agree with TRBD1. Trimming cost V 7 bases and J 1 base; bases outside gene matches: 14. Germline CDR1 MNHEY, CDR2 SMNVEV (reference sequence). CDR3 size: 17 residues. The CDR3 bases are TGTGCCAGCAAAAAGGTCAGGGGGCTAGTGGAGAACACTGAAGCTTTCTTT. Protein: CASKKVRGLVENTEAFF.

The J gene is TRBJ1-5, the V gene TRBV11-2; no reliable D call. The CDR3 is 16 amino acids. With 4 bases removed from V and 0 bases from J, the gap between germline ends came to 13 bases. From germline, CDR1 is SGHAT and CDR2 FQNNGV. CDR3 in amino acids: CASSYVTVYSNQPQHF. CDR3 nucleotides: TGTGCCAGCAGCTACGTGACTGTTTATAGCAATCAGCCCCAGCATTTT.

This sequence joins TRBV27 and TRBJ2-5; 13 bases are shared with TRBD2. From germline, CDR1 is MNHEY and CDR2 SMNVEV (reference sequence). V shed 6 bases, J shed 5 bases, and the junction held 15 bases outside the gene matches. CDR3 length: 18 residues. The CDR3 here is CASSTRQGLAGELETQYF. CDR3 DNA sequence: TGTGCCAGCAGCACCCGCCAAGGACTAGCGGGAGAGTTGGAGACCCAGTACTTC.

In DNA form, the CDR3 reads TGTGCCAGCAGACAAACCACAGGGCCGAACACTGAAGCTTTCTTT. This encodes CASRQTTGPNTEAFF. The chain recombines TRBV27 with TRBJ1-1; D may be TRBD1 (6 bases). The V gene's germline CDR1 is MNHEY and CDR2 SMNVEV (reference sequence). V lost 6 bases and J 1 base, leaving 15 bases between the germline ends. This CDR3 is 15 amino acids long.

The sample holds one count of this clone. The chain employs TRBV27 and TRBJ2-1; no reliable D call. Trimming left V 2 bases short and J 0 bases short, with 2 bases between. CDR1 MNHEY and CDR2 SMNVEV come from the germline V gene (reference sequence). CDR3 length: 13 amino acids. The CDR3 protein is CASSLVSYNEQFF. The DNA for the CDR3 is TGTGCCAGCAGTTTAGTCTCCTACAATGAGCAGTTCTTC.

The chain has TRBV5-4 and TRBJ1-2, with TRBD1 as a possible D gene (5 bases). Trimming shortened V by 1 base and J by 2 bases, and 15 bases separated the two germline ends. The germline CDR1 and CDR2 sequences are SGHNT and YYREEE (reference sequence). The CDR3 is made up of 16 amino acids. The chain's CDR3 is CASSLFLRDPNYGYTF. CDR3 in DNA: TGTGCCAGCAGCTTGTTTTTACGGGACCCAAACTATGGCTACACCTTC.

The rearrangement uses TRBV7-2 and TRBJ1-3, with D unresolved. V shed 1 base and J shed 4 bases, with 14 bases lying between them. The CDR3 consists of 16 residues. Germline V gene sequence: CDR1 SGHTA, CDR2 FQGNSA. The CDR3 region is CASSLDSGSRGNTIYF. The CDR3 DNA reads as TGTGCCAGCAGCTTAGACTCGGGTTCTCGGGGAAACACCATATATTTT.

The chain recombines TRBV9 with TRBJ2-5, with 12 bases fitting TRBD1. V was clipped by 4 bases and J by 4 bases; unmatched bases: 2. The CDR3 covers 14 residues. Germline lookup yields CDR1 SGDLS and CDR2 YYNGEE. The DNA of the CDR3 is TGTGCCAGCAGCACGGGACAGGGGGCAGAGACCCAGTACTTC. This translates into CASSTGQGAETQYF.